The count of the clone carrying this TCR beta chain is one. These data come from a study of blood T cell repertoires in COVID-19. At the level of the study: Sites across the United States, Italy and Spain contributed samples from acute and convalescent COVID-19. Nucleic acid was either cDNA or gDNA, and it came from T cells, B-cell-depleted T cells, or PBMCs.

The CDR3 runs 19 residues. V lost 6 bases, J lost 2 bases, and 13 bases stayed unmatched. CDR1 and CDR2 from the germline V gene are SNHLY and FYNNEI. In the original processing: Estimates of nucleated cell counts were drawn from the amplification of reference gene primers. Here immunoSEQ multiplex PCR was the method, and the copy in TCRdb shows in-frame clones only, minus some. The V and J calls and the clone size are those of that table, but D and trimming were determined from the DNA. The table lists about 140,000 clones, 87% of them singletons. The TCR originated in a human donor in a cohort sampled during active COVID-19. The chain uses TRBV2 and TRBJ2-2; TRBD2 agrees at 12 bases. Material: peripheral blood. CDR3 loop: CASSNGTSGGRLNTGELFF. In DNA, the CDR3 is TGTGCCAGCAGCAATGGAACTAGCGGGGGGAGATTAAACACCGGGGAGCTGTTTTTT.